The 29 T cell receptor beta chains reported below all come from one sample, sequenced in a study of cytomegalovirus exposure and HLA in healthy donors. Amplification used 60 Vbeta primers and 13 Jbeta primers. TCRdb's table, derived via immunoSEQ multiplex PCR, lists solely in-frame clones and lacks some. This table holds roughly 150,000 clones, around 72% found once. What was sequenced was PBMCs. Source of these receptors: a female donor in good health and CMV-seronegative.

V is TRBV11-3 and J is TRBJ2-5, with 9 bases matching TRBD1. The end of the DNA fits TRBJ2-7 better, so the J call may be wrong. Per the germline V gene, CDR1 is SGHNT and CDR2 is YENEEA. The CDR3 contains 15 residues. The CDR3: CASSLAGTGTYEQYF. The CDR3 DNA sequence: TGTGCCAGCAGCCTAGCCGGGACAGGGACCTACGAGCAGTACTTC.

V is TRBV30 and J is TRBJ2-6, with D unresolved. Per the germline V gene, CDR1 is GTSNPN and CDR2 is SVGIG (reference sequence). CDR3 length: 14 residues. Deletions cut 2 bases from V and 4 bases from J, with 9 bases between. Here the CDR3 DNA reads TGTGCCTGGAGTATTCGGTTAGGGGCCAACGTCCTGACTTTC. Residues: CAWSIRLGANVLTF. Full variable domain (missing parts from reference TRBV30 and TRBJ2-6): SQTIHQWPATLVQPVGSPLSLECTVEGTSNPNLYWYRQAAGRGLQLLFYSVGIGQISSEVPQNLSASRPQDRQFILSSKKLLLSDSGFYLCAWSIRLGANVLTFGAGSRLTVL.

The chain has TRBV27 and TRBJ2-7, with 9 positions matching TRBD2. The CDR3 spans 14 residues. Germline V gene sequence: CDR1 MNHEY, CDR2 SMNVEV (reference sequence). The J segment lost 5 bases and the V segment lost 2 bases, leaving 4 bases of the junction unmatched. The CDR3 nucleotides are TGTGCCAGCAGTTTAGCGGGAGGGCGGGACGAGCAGTACTTC. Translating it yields CASSLAGGRDEQYF.

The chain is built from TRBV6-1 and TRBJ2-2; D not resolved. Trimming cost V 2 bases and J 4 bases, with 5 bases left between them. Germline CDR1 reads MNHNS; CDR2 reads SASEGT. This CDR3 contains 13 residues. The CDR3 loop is CASSESGTGELFF. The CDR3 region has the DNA TGTGCCAGCAGTGAATCGGGCACCGGGGAGCTGTTTTTT.

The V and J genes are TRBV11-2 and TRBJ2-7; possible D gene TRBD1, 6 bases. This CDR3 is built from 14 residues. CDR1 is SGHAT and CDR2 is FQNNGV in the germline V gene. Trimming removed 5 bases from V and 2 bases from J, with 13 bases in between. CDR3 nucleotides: TGTGCCAGCAGCACACCTACAGGGCCCTACGAGCAGTACTTC. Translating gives CASSTPTGPYEQYF.

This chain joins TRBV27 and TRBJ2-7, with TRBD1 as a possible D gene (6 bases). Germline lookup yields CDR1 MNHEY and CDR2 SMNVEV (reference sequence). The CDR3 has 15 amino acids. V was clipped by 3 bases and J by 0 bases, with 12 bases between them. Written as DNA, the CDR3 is TGTGCCAGCAGTTTTGACGCCAGGGGCTCCTACGAGCAGTACTTC. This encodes CASSFDARGSYEQYF.

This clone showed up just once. The CDR3 region has the DNA TGTGCCAGCAGCTCTCCCGGGGGGGGCAGAACCTCCTACGAGCAGTACTTC. Translated: CASSSPGGGRTSYEQYF. The gene calls are TRBV11-3 and TRBJ2-7, with TRBD2 matching 8 bases. J lost 0 bases, V lost 4 bases, and 11 bases had no gene match. The CDR3 runs 17 residues. Germline CDR1 reads SGHNT; CDR2 reads YENEEA.

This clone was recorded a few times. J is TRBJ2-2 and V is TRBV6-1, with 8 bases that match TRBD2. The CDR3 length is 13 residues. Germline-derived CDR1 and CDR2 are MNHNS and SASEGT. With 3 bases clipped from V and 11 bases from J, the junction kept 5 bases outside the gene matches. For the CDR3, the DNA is TGTGCCAGCAGTGAGACTAGCGAGTTCGAGCTGTTTTTT. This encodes CASSETSEFELFF.

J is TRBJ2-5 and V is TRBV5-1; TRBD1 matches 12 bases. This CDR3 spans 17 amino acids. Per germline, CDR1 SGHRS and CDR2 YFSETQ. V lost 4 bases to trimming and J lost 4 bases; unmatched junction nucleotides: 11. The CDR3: CASSPGTGGSLGETQYF. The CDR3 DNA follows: TGCGCCAGCAGCCCCGGGACAGGGGGCTCTCTAGGAGAGACCCAGTACTTC.

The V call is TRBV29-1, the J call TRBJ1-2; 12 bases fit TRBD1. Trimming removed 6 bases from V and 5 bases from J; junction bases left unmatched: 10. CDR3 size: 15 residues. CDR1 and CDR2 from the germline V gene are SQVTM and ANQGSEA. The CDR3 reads CSVDAGTGGVYGYTF. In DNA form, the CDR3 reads TGCAGCGTGGATGCTGGGACAGGGGGCGTTTATGGCTACACCTTC.

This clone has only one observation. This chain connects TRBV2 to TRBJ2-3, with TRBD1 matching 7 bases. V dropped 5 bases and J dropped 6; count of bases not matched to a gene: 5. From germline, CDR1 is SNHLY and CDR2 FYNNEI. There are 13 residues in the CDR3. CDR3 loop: CASSWDSADTQYF. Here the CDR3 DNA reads TGTGCCAGCAGTTGGGACAGCGCGGATACGCAGTATTTT.

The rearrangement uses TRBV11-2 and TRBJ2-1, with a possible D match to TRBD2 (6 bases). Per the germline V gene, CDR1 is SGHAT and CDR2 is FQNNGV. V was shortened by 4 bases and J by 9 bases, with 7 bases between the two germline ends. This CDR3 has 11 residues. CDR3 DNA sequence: TGTGCCAGCAGCTGGAGGGGTGAGCAGTTCTTC. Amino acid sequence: CASSWRGEQFF.

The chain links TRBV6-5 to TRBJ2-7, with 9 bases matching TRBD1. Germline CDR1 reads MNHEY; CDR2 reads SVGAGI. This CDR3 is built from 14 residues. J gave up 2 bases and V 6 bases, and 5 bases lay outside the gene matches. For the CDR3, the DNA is TGTGCCAGCAGGGGACAGGGTCGTCCCTACGAGCAGTACTTC. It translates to CASRGQGRPYEQYF.

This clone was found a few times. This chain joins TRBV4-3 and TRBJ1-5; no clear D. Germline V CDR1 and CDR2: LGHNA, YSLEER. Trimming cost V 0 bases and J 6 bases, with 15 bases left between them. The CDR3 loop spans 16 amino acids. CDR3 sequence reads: CASSQEADSIRQPQHF. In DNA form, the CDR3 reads TGCGCCAGCAGCCAAGAGGCAGACTCGATCCGTCAGCCCCAGCATTTT.

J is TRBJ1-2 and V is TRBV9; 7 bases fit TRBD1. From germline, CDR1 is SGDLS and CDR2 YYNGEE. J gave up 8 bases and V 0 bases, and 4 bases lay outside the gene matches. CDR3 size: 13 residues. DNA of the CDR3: TGTGCCAGCAGCGTAGTGTCAGGGGGAGGCTACACCTTC. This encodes CASSVVSGGGYTF.

In nucleotides, the CDR3 is TGTGCCACCAGCAGACCAAGGGGACAGGGAGAGACCCAGTACTTC. This gives the protein CATSRPRGQGETQYF. The chain joins TRBV15 to TRBJ2-5; TRBD1 aligns across 9 bases. Germline CDR1 reads LNHNV; CDR2 reads YYDKDF (reference sequence). V gave up 2 bases and J gave up 4 bases; unmatched junction bases: 5. The length of the CDR3 is 15 residues.

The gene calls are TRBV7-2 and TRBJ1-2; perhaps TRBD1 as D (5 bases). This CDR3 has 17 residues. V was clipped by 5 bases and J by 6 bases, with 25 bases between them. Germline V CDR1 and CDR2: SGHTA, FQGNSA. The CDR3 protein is CASSPWGRSRVEDGYTF. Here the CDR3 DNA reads TGTGCCAGCAGCCCTTGGGGAAGGTCCAGGGTGGAAGATGGCTACACCTTC.

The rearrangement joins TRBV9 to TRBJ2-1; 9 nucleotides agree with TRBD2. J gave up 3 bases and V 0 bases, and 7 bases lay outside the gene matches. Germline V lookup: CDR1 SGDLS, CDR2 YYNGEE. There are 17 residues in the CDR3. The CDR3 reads CASSVGLAGRNYNEQFF. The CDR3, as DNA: TGTGCCAGCAGCGTAGGGCTAGCGGGGAGGAACTACAATGAGCAGTTCTTC.

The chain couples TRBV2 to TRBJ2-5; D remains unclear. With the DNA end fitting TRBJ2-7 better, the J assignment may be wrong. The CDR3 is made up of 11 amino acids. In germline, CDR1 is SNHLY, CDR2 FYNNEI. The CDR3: CASSGLNEQYF. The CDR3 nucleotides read TGTGCCAGCAGTGGACTTAACGAGCAGTACTTC.

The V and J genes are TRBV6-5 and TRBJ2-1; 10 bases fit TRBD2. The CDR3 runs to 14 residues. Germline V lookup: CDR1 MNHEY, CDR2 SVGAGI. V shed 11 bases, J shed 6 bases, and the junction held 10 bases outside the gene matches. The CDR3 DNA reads TGTGCCGGACAGAGCGGGAGGGCCACCAATGAGCAGTTCTTC. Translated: CAGQSGRATNEQFF.

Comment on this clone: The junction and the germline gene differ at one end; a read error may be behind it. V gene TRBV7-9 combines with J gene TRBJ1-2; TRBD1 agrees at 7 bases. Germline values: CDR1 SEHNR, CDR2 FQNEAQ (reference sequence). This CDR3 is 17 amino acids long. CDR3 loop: CSSSRGTAPSTFYGYTF. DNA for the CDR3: TGTTCCAGCAGCAGAGGGACAGCCCCTTCAACGTTCTATGGCTACACCTTC.

CDR3 DNA: TGTGCCAGCAGTTCTGACTTTAGCGGGGGGGCGAAATTTGGTGAGCAGTTCTTC. This translates into CASSSDFSGGAKFGEQFF. The V and J genes are TRBV7-8 and TRBJ2-1, with 11 bases aligning to TRBD2. J was trimmed by 9 bases and V by 6 bases; bases with no gene match: 19. This CDR3 region has 18 residues. The germline CDR1 and CDR2 sequences are SGHVS and FQNEAQ. The variable domain in full, completed from reference TRBV7-8 and TRBJ2-1, reads GAGVSQSPRYKVAKRGQDVALRCDPISGHVSLFWYQQALGQGPEFLTYFQNEAQLDKSGLPSDRFFAERPEGSVSTLKIQRTQQEDSAVYLCASSSDFSGGAKFGEQFFGPGTRLTVL.

The CDR3 sequence: CASSLAGFRGGVANEQFF. The CDR3 region has the DNA TGTGCCAGCAGCTTAGCGGGATTTAGGGGAGGAGTCGCCAATGAGCAGTTCTTC. The chain employs TRBV7-9 and TRBJ2-1; D possibly corresponds to TRBD2 (6 bases). V dropped 0 bases and J dropped 6 bases, with 21 bases sitting between them. The CDR3 spans 18 residues. The germline CDR1 and CDR2 sequences are SEHNR and FQNEAQ (reference sequence).

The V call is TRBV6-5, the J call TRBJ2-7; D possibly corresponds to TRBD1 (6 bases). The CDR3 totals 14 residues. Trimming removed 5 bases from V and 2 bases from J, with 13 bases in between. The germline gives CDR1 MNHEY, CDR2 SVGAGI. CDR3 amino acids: CASSVRGKTYEQYF. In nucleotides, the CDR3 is TGTGCCAGCAGTGTCAGGGGTAAGACCTACGAGCAGTACTTC.

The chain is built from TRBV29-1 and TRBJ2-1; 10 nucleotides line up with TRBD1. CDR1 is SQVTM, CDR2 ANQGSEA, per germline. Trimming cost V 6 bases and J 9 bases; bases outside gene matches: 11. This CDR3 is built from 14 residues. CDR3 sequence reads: CSVSGTGVNIEQFF. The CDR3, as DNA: TGCAGCGTGTCCGGGACAGGGGTGAATATTGAGCAGTTCTTC.

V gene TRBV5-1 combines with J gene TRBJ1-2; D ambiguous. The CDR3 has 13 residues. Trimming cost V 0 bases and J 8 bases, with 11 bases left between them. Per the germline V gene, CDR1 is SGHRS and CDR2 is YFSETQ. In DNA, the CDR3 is TGCGCCAGCAGCTTGGACTCCAAGCGGGGCTACACCTTC. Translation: CASSLDSKRGYTF.

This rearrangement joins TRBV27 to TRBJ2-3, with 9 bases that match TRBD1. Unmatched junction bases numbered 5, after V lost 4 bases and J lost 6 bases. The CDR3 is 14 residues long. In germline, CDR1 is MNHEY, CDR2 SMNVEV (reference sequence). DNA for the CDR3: TGTGCCAGCAGTTCACAGGGGGCAAGGGATACGCAGTATTTT. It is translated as CASSSQGARDTQYF.

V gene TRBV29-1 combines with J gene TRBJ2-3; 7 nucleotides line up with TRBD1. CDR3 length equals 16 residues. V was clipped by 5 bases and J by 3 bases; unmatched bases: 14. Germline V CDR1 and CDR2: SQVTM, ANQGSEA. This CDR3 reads CSVSRGLRVGTDTQYF. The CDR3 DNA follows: TGCAGCGTTTCAAGGGGGCTTCGGGTCGGTACAGATACGCAGTATTTT.

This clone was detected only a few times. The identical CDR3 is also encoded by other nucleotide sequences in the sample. The CDR3 protein is CASSPQVSDTQYF. The CDR3 nucleotides are TGTGCCAGCAGCCCCCAGGTGTCAGATACGCAGTATTTT. The rearrangement joins TRBV9 to TRBJ2-3; D unresolved. This CDR3 has 13 residues. CDR1 SGDLS and CDR2 YYNGEE come from the germline V gene. Trimming stripped 4 bases from V and 4 bases from J, with 10 bases between.